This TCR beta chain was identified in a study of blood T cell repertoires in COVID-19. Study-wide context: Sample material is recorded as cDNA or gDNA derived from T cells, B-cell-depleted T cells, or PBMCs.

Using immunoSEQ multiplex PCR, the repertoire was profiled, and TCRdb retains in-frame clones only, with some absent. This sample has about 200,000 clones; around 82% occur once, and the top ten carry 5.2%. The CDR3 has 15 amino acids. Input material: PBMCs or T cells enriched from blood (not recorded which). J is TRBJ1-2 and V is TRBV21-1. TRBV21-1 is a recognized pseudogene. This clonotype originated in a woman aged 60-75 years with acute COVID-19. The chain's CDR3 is CASLRQGSRGGGYTF. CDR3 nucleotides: TGTGCCAGCTTACGACAGGGCTCCCGGGGGGGCGGCTACACCTTC.